This T cell receptor beta chain appears in the sequencing data of a study of blood T cell repertoires in COVID-19. Turning to the study itself: Whether acute or convalescent, the COVID-19 samples came from the United States, Italy and Spain. Nucleic acid was either cDNA or gDNA, and it came from T cells, B-cell-depleted T cells, or PBMCs.

In the source study's methods: The assay estimated nucleated cells by amplifying reference gene primers. Generated by immunoSEQ multiplex PCR, the TCRdb table keeps only in-frame clones and is missing some. The V and J calls and clone size are taken from that table; D and trimming were inferred from the DNA. The sample comprises about 150,000 clones, less than 95% of which are singletons, and around 0.55% rests with the top ten. V shed 4 bases, J shed 4 bases, and the junction held 6 bases outside the gene matches. The CDR3 sequence is 16 residues long. Germline CDR1 is LGHNA and CDR2 is YNFKEQ. This chain uses TRBV4-2 with TRBJ2-1; 11 nucleotides agree with TRBD2. The material sequenced was peripheral blood. This receptor was taken from a man over 45 with acute or convalescent COVID-19. CDR3 coding DNA: TGTGCCAGCAGCCCAGCAGGGACTAGCGGATACAATGAGCAGTTCTTC. Amino acid sequence: CASSPAGTSGYNEQFF.